This T cell receptor (beta chain) was identified in a study of sequential checkpoint blockade in melanoma. On the study more broadly: First-line arms were nivolumab then ipilimumab, or the reverse, randomized 1:1. After both sequences, patients received maintenance nivolumab.

Treatment of the sample: randomized to nivolumab then ipilimumab (arm A) or the reverse (arm B). DNA-damaging chemotherapy had not been given to any patient beforehand. Sorted cells were live CD3+CD8+, lacking CD19 and CD56, from PBMCs. This table comes from immunoSEQ multiplex PCR, and its TCRdb copy is limited to in-frame clones, with some not included. The data hold under 40,000 clones, with nearly 90% observed a single time. This clone showed up just once. This sequence originates from a human donor with melanoma. The sample in question was CD8+ T cells sorted from blood (inferred from file names), obtained from a patient given nivolumab and ipilimumab in sequence.

The CDR3: CASMLAGGSYNEQFF. CDR3 in DNA: TGTGCCAGTATGTTAGCGGGCGGTTCCTACAATGAGCAGTTCTTC. V and J are TRBV19 and TRBJ2-1; 7 bases are shared with TRBD2. CDR3 length equals 15 residues. Germline trimming cut 7 bases from V and 1 base from J; bases unmatched to any gene: 7. Germline V lookup: CDR1 LNHDA, CDR2 SQIVND (reference sequence).